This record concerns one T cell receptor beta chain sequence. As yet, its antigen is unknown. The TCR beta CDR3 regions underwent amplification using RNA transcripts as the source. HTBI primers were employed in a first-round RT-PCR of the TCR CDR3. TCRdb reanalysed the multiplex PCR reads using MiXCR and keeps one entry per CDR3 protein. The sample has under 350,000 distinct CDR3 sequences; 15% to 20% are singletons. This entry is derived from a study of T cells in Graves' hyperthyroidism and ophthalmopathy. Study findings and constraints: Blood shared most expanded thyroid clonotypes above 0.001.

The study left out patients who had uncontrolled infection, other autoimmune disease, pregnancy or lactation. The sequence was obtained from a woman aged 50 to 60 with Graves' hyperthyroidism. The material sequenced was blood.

The CDR3 protein is CASWGGASNQPQHF. DNA of the CDR3: TGTGCCAGCTGGGGGGGGGCTTCCAATCAGCCCCAGCATTTT. This chain links TRBV2 with TRBJ1-5; the D gene is possibly TRBD1 (6 bases). The germline V and J ends were trimmed by 8 bases and 3 bases, with 14 bases remaining between them. The CDR3 loop spans 14 amino acids. Germline V lookup: CDR1 SNHLY, CDR2 FYNNEI.